Each of the 9 T cell receptor beta chains below was sequenced from the same sample in a study of blood T cell repertoires in COVID-19 (dated by TCRdb to the early 2020s). Receptors were amplified or captured by the immunoSEQ multiplex PCR assay. What TCRdb holds here is the immuneACCESS table cut down to in-frame rearrangements. Part of the clones is not present; checked against another copy, under half of the missing clones reflect an unresolved V gene, and the others are unexplained. For this sample the table gives 200,000 or so clones, of which roughly nine tenths were detected only once. The ten largest account for roughly 2% of the sample. The sample consisted of peripheral blood. The source of these receptors is a man in his 70s with active or convalescent COVID-19.

This chain joins TRBV7-8 and TRBJ1-2, with 10 bases lining up with TRBD1. CDR1 and CDR2 from the germline V gene are SGHVS and FQNEAQ. The CDR3 loop spans 17 amino acids. The V gene end was trimmed by 5 bases and the J gene end by 5 bases; junction bases not matched to a gene: 14. The CDR3 coding sequence is TGTGCCAGCAGCCCAAGGGACAGGGGAGGTTGGGAATATGGCTACACCTTC. This translates into CASSPRDRGGWEYGYTF.

This clone was observed once. The chain's CDR3 is CATSDLSSGSTQETQYF. The CDR3 DNA reads as TGTGCCACCAGTGATTTAAGTAGCGGGAGTACCCAAGAGACCCAGTACTTC. This chain uses TRBV24-1 with TRBJ2-5; TRBD2 matches at 9 bases. Trimming cost V 1 base and J 1 base; bases outside gene matches: 6. This CDR3 is built from 17 residues. In germline, CDR1 is KGHDR, CDR2 SFDVKD.

The chain recombines TRBV25-1 with TRBJ2-2; D not resolved. The CDR3 has 13 amino acids. Trimming pared 2 bases from V and 4 bases from J, leaving 5 bases between. CDR1 and CDR2 (germline): MGHDK, SYGVNS. The CDR3 DNA follows: TGTGCCAGCAGTGAAAGGAGCACCGGGGAGCTGTTTTTT. This codes for CASSERSTGELFF.

CDR3 in amino acids: CASSKQRLAGGRETQYF. The CDR3, as DNA: TGCGCCAGCAGCAAACAAAGACTAGCGGGGGGCCGAGAGACCCAGTACTTC. The chain carries TRBV5-1 and TRBJ2-5, with TRBD2 identical over 13 bases. V was pared by 4 bases and J by 4 bases, with 10 bases of the junction left unmatched. The CDR3 loop spans 17 amino acids. Germline lookup yields CDR1 SGHRS and CDR2 YFSETQ.

This clone occurred a few times. The chain uses TRBV5-4 and TRBJ1-6; D unclear. There are 14 residues in the CDR3. Trimming removed 5 bases from V and 3 bases from J, with 9 bases in between. In germline, CDR1 is SGHNT, CDR2 YYREEE (reference sequence). CDR3 residues: CASRDGHYNSPLHF. CDR3 nucleotides: TGTGCCAGCAGAGATGGGCACTATAATTCACCCCTCCACTTT.

The genes are TRBV11-2 and TRBJ2-3; 10 bases map to TRBD2. Trimming at V came to 5 bases and at J to 3 bases, leaving 8 bases not matched to a gene. The germline CDR1 and CDR2 sequences are SGHAT and FQNNGV. This CDR3 comprises 16 residues. The CDR3 DNA follows: TGTGCCAGCAGCCCAACACGGACTAGCGGTACAGATACGCAGTATTTT. It yields the protein CASSPTRTSGTDTQYF.

V is TRBV19 and J is TRBJ1-3; D might be TRBD1 (6 bases). Trimming took 4 bases from V and 0 from J, leaving 7 bases between them. There are 14 residues in the CDR3. CDR1 and CDR2 from the germline V gene are LNHDA and SQIVND (reference sequence). CDR3 nucleotides: TGTGCCAGTAGTACAGGGGTCTCTGGAAACACCATATATTTT. This translates into CASSTGVSGNTIYF.

The gene calls are TRBV28 and TRBJ2-6, with a tentative D call TRBD2 (6 bases). This CDR3 has 18 residues. The ends were cut back, 4 bases at V and 2 bases at J, with 18 bases in the middle. Per the germline V gene, CDR1 is MDHEN and CDR2 is SYDVKM. The CDR3 coding sequence is TGTGCCAGCAGTTCATCAGCCTACGGGAGTACTGGGGCCAACGTCCTGACTTTC. It translates to CASSSSAYGSTGANVLTF. The full variable domain, its missing parts supplied by reference TRBV28 and TRBJ2-6, is DVKVTQSSRYLVKRTGEKVFLECVQDMDHENMFWYRQDPGLGLRLIYFSYDVKMKEKGDIPEGYSVSREKKERFSLILESASTNQTSMYLCASSSSAYGSTGANVLTFGAGSRLTVL.

The rearrangement links TRBV3-1 (or the pseudogene TRBV3-2) to TRBJ2-1; TRBD2 matches at 7 bases. The germline V gene has CDR1 LGHDT and CDR2 YNNKEL (reference sequence). V lost 6 bases, J lost 3 bases, and 11 bases stayed unmatched. This CDR3 comprises 16 residues. The CDR3 loop reads CASSLRGSLNYNEQFF. Here the CDR3 DNA reads TGTGCCAGCAGTCTTCGCGGGAGCCTGAACTACAATGAGCAGTTCTTC.